Shown below are 3 T cell receptor beta chains from a single sample sequenced in a study of T cell changes during pregnancy in multiple sclerosis. The table came from immunoSEQ multiplex PCR; TCRdb's copy has only in-frame clones and leaves some out. The sample yields 85,000 to 100,000 clones, 85% to 95% seen once. This specimen was peripheral blood, taken in the first trimester of pregnancy. These receptors were collected from a female donor with multiple sclerosis, enrolled in a pregnancy study.

This clone showed up just once. The rearrangement joins TRBV19 to TRBJ2-7, with 7 nucleotides matching TRBD1. CDR1 LNHDA and CDR2 SQIVND come from the germline V gene (reference sequence). CDR3 length equals 15 residues. With V trimmed by 2 bases and J by 2 bases, 6 bases remained unmatched. The CDR3 loop is CASSIQGQATYEQYF. The CDR3 DNA reads as TGTGCCAGTAGTATACAAGGACAGGCCACCTACGAGCAGTACTTC.

This clone was observed a handful of times. The chain is built from TRBV11-1 and TRBJ2-1; D gene uncertain. Between the trimmed V and J ends, which lost 1 base and 7 bases, there was a span of 11 bases. Germline CDR1 and CDR2: SGHAT and FQDESV (reference sequence). The CDR3 runs to 14 residues. This CDR3 reads CASSLVSGPNEQFF. The CDR3 DNA sequence: TGTGCCAGCAGCTTAGTGTCAGGCCCGAATGAGCAGTTCTTC.

This clone was recorded once. CDR3 amino acids: CASSLDPGIYTGELFF. As DNA, the CDR3 is TGTGCCAGCAGCTTAGACCCCGGGATTTACACCGGGGAGCTGTTTTTT. The chain uses TRBV7-6 and TRBJ2-2; D is possibly TRBD2 (5 bases). Trimming cost V 1 base and J 3 bases, with 12 bases left between them. This CDR3 region has 16 residues. Germline V gene lookup returns CDR1 SGHVS and CDR2 FNYEAQ.